This T cell receptor beta chain was found in a study of beta chain features in type 1 diabetes. Study-level information: When patients were set against healthy donors, age, gender and cell yields were similar.

As for this clone: Its specificity is not known.

On average, the one heparinised blood draw given by each donor was around 110 mL. Investigators reverse transcribed all isolated RNA, so they sequenced expressed TCRB transcripts. Each sample of naive, central memory or regulatory T cells had, on average, roughly 3.4 million reads. The data were produced by immunoSEQ multiplex PCR, yet TCRdb's version contains in-frame clones alone and is incomplete. The sample records some 350,000 clones, 9.5% to 10% being singletons. This CDR3 spans 22 amino acids. Looked up from germline, CDR1 is PRHDT and CDR2 is FYEKMQ (reference sequence). Trimming took 2 bases from V and 0 from J; bases not matched to a gene: 15. The study's findings and limits: Researchers report that Type 1 diabetes patients had moderately but significantly shorter TCRB CDR3s across all four CD4+ subsets.

The clonotype was recovered from a young man with type 1 diabetes. Source material: central memory CD4+ T cells from blood. This sequence joins TRBV13 and TRBJ2-4; 14 nucleotides line up with TRBD2. Here the CDR3 DNA reads TGTGCCAGCAGCTTAAGGACTTGGACTAGCGGGAGGACGAACCTAGCCAAAAACATTCAGTACTTC. Encoded protein: CASSLRTWTSGRTNLAKNIQYF.